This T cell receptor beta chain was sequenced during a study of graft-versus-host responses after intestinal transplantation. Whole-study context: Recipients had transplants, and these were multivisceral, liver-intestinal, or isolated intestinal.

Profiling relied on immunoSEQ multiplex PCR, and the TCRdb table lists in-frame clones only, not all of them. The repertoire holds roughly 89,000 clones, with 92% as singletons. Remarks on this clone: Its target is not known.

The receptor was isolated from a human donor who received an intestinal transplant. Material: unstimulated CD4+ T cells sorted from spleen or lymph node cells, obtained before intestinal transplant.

The CDR3 protein is CASSVDDWWDSSGNTIYF. The CDR3 DNA reads as TGTGCCAGCAGCGTAGACGACTGGTGGGACAGCTCTGGAAACACCATATATTTT. The rearrangement links TRBV9 to TRBJ1-3; 7 nucleotides align to TRBD1. The V gene end was trimmed by 0 bases and the J gene end by 0 bases; junction bases not matched to a gene: 9. CDR3 length: 18 amino acids. The germline CDR1 and CDR2 sequences are SGDLS and YYNGEE.